The next 25 T cell receptor beta chains were all read from a single sample in a study of cytomegalovirus exposure and HLA in healthy donors. Clones were sequenced by immunoSEQ multiplex PCR, and TCRdb holds only the in-frame ones, with some missing. This table holds 150,000 to 200,000 clones, around nine tenths found once. Source material: PBMCs. The source of these receptors is a woman between 18 and 30 years old in good health and CMV-seronegative.

This chain uses TRBV4-1 with TRBJ1-2; 8 nucleotides agree with TRBD1. The CDR3 spans 16 residues. The junction had 13 bases not matched to a gene; V was cut back by 2 bases and J by 8 bases. The germline gives CDR1 MGHRA, CDR2 YSYEKL. As DNA, the CDR3 is TGCGCCAGCAGCCAATCCGGCCAGGGGGCTTTCTGGGGCTACACCTTC. Amino acid sequence: CASSQSGQGAFWGYTF.

This CDR3 is CASSPRGASGNTIYF. DNA for the CDR3: TGTGCCAGCAGCCCCCGGGGGGCCTCCGGAAACACCATATATTTT. This chain connects TRBV4-2 to TRBJ1-3; D may be TRBD1 (6 bases). CDR3 length: 15 amino acids. CDR1 LGHNA and CDR2 YNFKEQ come from the germline V gene. Trimming left V 4 bases short and J 4 bases short, with 14 bases between.

The rearrangement links TRBV6-5 to TRBJ1-1; 8 bases are a match to TRBD1. Germline V gives CDR1 MNHEY, CDR2 SVGAGI. Germline trimming cut 7 bases from V and 0 bases from J; bases unmatched to any gene: 7. This CDR3 has 15 residues. The chain's CDR3 is CASKETGGLNTEAFF. In DNA, the CDR3 is TGTGCCAGCAAGGAAACAGGGGGTTTGAACACTGAAGCTTTCTTT.

The gene calls are TRBV6-5 and TRBJ1-2; maybe TRBD1 (6 bases). The V gene's germline CDR1 is MNHEY and CDR2 SVGAGI. The CDR3 runs 14 residues. V dropped 7 bases and J dropped 4 bases, with 16 bases sitting between them. The CDR3 here is CASTPSGRGYGYTF. The CDR3 nucleotides are TGTGCCAGCACCCCAAGCGGCAGGGGCTATGGCTACACCTTC.

The chain carries TRBV19 and TRBJ1-4; D gene uncertain. The V and J ends lost 10 bases and 10 bases respectively, with 13 bases between them. The CDR3 extends over 11 amino acids. Germline V gene lookup returns CDR1 LNHDA and CDR2 SQIVND (reference sequence). CDR3 loop: CATSPGGKLFF. The DNA for the CDR3 is TGTGCCACCTCTCCGGGAGGAAAACTGTTTTTT.

The chain joins TRBV2 to TRBJ1-2, with D tentatively TRBD1 (5 bases). Trimming cost V 3 bases and J 8 bases, with 16 bases left between them. Germline V gene lookup returns CDR1 SNHLY and CDR2 FYNNEI. The CDR3 totals 14 residues. The chain's CDR3 is CASSEDLRRGGYTF. The CDR3 DNA sequence: TGTGCCAGCAGTGAGGACCTGCGACGGGGGGGCTACACCTTC.

This clone has just a few counts. The chain recombines TRBV5-4 with TRBJ1-2, with D possibly TRBD1 on 5 matching bases. Germline V gene sequence: CDR1 SGHNT, CDR2 YYREEE (reference sequence). The V and J ends lost 0 bases and 3 bases respectively, with 12 bases between them. This CDR3 spans 15 amino acids. The CDR3: CASSLAPRGDYGYTF. As DNA, the CDR3 is TGTGCCAGCAGCTTGGCCCCACGGGGGGACTATGGCTACACCTTC.

This clone appeared a few times. DNA of the CDR3: TGTGCCAGCAGGGGGCCTAATTCACCCCTCCACTTT. It is translated as CASRGPNSPLHF. The rearrangement joins TRBV6-5 to TRBJ1-6; D is possibly TRBD1 (5 bases). This CDR3 region has 12 residues. Germline V gives CDR1 MNHEY, CDR2 SVGAGI. V was cut by 6 bases and J by 6 bases, with 6 bases left in between.

This clone was found a few times. The V gene is TRBV2, the J gene TRBJ1-2, with D possibly being TRBD1 (5 bases). The V gene lost 5 bases and the J gene lost 6 bases, with 13 bases spanning the gap. The germline gives CDR1 SNHLY, CDR2 FYNNEI. CDR3 length: 13 residues. The CDR3 DNA sequence: TGTGCCAGCAGTCCCGGGACTCGGGATGGCTACACCTTC. Protein sequence: CASSPGTRDGYTF.

This chain uses TRBV6-5 with TRBJ1-1; D not certain. The CDR3 totals 14 residues. V dropped 6 bases and J dropped 5 bases, with 16 bases sitting between them. The germline V gene encodes CDR1 MNHEY and CDR2 SVGAGI. CDR3 sequence (DNA): TGTGCCAGCAGGTTCGGGAGGGAGGGAACTGAAGCTTTCTTT. It specifies CASRFGREGTEAFF.

The V gene is TRBV7-2, the J gene TRBJ1-5, with a possible D match to TRBD1 (5 bases). The germline V gene has CDR1 SGHTA and CDR2 FQGNSA. CDR3 length equals 15 residues. Between the trimmed V and J ends, which lost 1 base and 2 bases, there was a span of 9 bases. For the CDR3, the DNA is TGTGCCAGCAGCTTAGATGGGGCTCGCAATCAGCCCCAGCATTTT. Residues: CASSLDGARNQPQHF.

The CDR3 protein is CASSYSGTANDGYTF. The CDR3 nucleotides are TGTGCCAGCAGTTACTCCGGGACAGCCAACGATGGCTACACCTTC. The chain employs TRBV6-5 and TRBJ1-2; 7 bases map to TRBD1. Per the germline V gene, CDR1 is MNHEY and CDR2 is SVGAGI. The junction had 7 bases not matched to a gene; V was cut back by 0 bases and J by 6 bases. This CDR3 is built from 15 residues.

This chain joins TRBV7-4 and TRBJ1-5, with 7 bases lining up with TRBD1. Germline CDR1 SGHVT, CDR2 SQSDAQ. V was clipped by 3 bases and J by 2 bases; unmatched bases: 10. The CDR3 covers 17 residues. The CDR3 sequence is CASSLGDRDGGNQPQHF. CDR3 sequence (DNA): TGTGCCAGCAGCTTGGGAGACAGGGATGGAGGCAATCAGCCCCAGCATTTT.

This chain uses TRBV19 with TRBJ1-1, with 7 nucleotides matching TRBD1. V gave up 7 bases and J gave up 0 bases; unmatched junction bases: 5. Germline assignment: CDR1 LNHDA and CDR2 SQIVND (reference sequence). CDR3 length: 14 residues. CDR3 DNA sequence: TGTGCCAGTAAGCTGGACAGGCTGAACACTGAAGCTTTCTTT. Protein: CASKLDRLNTEAFF.

The rearrangement links TRBV6-5 to TRBJ2-1; 8 positions match TRBD2. With 2 bases clipped from V and 0 bases from J, the junction kept 3 bases outside the gene matches. The CDR3 extends over 16 amino acids. Germline CDR1 is MNHEY and CDR2 is SVGAGI. CDR3 DNA: TGTGCCAGCAGTTACGAAGCGGGGGACTCCTACAATGAGCAGTTCTTC. As protein: CASSYEAGDSYNEQFF.

This chain's CDR3 is CASSYGPNTEAFF. In DNA, the CDR3 is TGTGCCAGCAGTTACGGGCCAAACACTGAAGCTTTCTTT. The rearrangement links TRBV6-6 to TRBJ1-1; no clear D. In germline, CDR1 is MNHNY, CDR2 SVGAGI (reference sequence). CDR3 size: 13 residues. V lost 2 bases and J lost 2, with 6 bases in between.

The chain has TRBV6-5 and TRBJ1-1; D gene uncertain. CDR3 length: 13 amino acids. Germline assignment: CDR1 MNHEY and CDR2 SVGAGI. V was shortened by 2 bases and J by 5 bases, with 9 bases between the two germline ends. DNA of the CDR3: TGTGCCAGCAGTTACGATTTCCGGACTGAAGCTTTCTTT. This sequence encodes CASSYDFRTEAFF.

This CDR3 is CASQYLRGTEAFF. The CDR3 nucleotides are TGTGCCAGCCAATACCTGCGGGGAACTGAAGCTTTCTTT. The V call is TRBV14, the J call TRBJ1-1, with D hard to call. Germline lookup yields CDR1 SGHDN and CDR2 FVKESK. Between the trimmed V and J ends, which lost 8 bases and 5 bases, there was a span of 15 bases. The CDR3 is 13 residues long.

The V gene is TRBV12-5, the J gene TRBJ2-1, with 7 bases identical to TRBD1. Trimming at V came to 3 bases and at J to 4 bases, leaving 3 bases not matched to a gene. The germline gives CDR1 LGHNT, CDR2 FRNRAP. This CDR3 spans 14 amino acids. The CDR3 sequence is CASGLWGQYNEQFF. The CDR3 DNA sequence: TGTGCTAGTGGTTTATGGGGACAGTACAATGAGCAGTTCTTC.

The chain combines TRBV6-5 with TRBJ1-5, with D possibly being TRBD1 (5 bases). With 6 bases removed from V and 3 bases from J, the gap between germline ends came to 6 bases. CDR1 is MNHEY and CDR2 is SVGAGI in the germline V gene. There are 12 residues in the CDR3. CDR3 protein: CASRGLNQPQHF. The CDR3 DNA reads as TGTGCCAGCAGGGGACTCAATCAGCCCCAGCATTTT.

The chain employs TRBV6-5 and TRBJ1-2; D is ambiguous. Germline V gene lookup returns CDR1 MNHEY and CDR2 SVGAGI. The CDR3 has 13 amino acids. The V end was cut by 2 bases, the J end by 4 bases, with 8 bases between. CDR3 nucleotides: TGTGCCAGCAGTTACGCGGGTTCCTATGGCTACACCTTC. Translated, it gives CASSYAGSYGYTF.

CDR3: CASSLAAGRTGELFF. The DNA of the CDR3 is TGCGCCAGCAGCTTGGCGGCAGGGAGGACCGGGGAGCTGTTTTTT. The gene calls are TRBV5-1 and TRBJ2-2, with D maybe TRBD2 (6 bases). Trimming took 0 bases from V and 5 from J, leaving 11 bases between them. The germline V gene encodes CDR1 SGHRS and CDR2 YFSETQ. This CDR3 region has 15 residues.

The genes are TRBV4-3 and TRBJ1-5; unclear D gene. CDR1 and CDR2 from the germline V gene are LGHNA and YSLEER. The CDR3 consists of 15 residues. The V end was cut by 0 bases, the J end by 6 bases, with 12 bases between. CDR3 DNA: TGCGCCAGCAGCCAAGAGGTTGGTCATAGTCAGCCCCAGCATTTT. Residues: CASSQEVGHSQPQHF.

The chain links TRBV5-1 to TRBJ2-3; TRBD2 agrees at 13 bases. Per the germline V gene, CDR1 is SGHRS and CDR2 is YFSETQ. Losses at the gene ends were 4 bases for V and 5 bases for J; bases not matched to a gene: 7. The CDR3 loop spans 16 amino acids. In DNA form, the CDR3 reads TGCGCCAGCAGCCGGACTAGCGGGAGTAATAAAGATACGCAGTATTTT. Its protein is CASSRTSGSNKDTQYF.

V is TRBV19 and J is TRBJ1-1; the D gene is possibly TRBD1 (5 bases). Germline values: CDR1 LNHDA, CDR2 SQIVND (reference sequence). The length of the CDR3 is 13 residues. Here the CDR3 reads CALTQDNNTEAFF. As DNA, the CDR3 is TGTGCTTTAACCCAGGACAACAACACTGAAGCTTTCTTT.